This TCR beta chain was identified during a study of identical twins. A few counts support this clonotype. The germline CDR1 and CDR2 sequences are MGHDK and SYGVNS. V was pared by 6 bases and J by 8 bases, with 9 bases of the junction left unmatched. The CDR3 contains 14 residues. Each CDR3 protein is one row after TCRdb ran MiXCR on the 5' RACE reads. The sample lists about 240,000 distinct CDR3 sequences; approximately 12% were seen once. These data were likewise used in another study, on yellow fever vaccine responses in identical twins.

The chain recombines TRBV25-1 with TRBJ1-2, with TRBD1 matching over 10 bases. The material sequenced was memory (CD45RO+) T cells sorted from blood. This sequence was found in a woman between 18 and 29 years old in good health. The CDR3 spells CASRPGTGVFGYTF. CDR3 sequence (DNA): TGTGCCAGCAGACCGGGGACAGGGGTGTTCGGCTACACCTTC.